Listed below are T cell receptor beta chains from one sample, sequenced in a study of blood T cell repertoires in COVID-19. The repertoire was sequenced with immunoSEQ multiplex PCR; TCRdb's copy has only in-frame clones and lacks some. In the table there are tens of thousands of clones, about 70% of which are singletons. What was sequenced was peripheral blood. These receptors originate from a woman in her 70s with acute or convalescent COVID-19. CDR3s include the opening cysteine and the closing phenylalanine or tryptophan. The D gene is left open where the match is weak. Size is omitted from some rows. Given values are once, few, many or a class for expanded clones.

CASGTSGSTDTQYF TGTGCCAGCGGTACTAGCGGGAGCACAGATACGCAGTATTTT TRBD2 TRBJ2-3 TRBV28 .
CASSVEGGRTEAFF TGTGCCAGCAGCGTAGAAGGGGGCAGGACTGAAGCTTTCTTT TRBD1 TRBJ1-1 TRBV9 .
CASSFGQGRGETQYF TGTGCCAGCAGTTTTGGACAGGGGAGGGGGGAGACCCAGTACTTC TRBD1 TRBJ2-5 TRBV27 .
CASSYGEFNTEAFF TGTGCCAGCAGTTACGGAGAGTTTAACACTGAAGCTTTCTTT . TRBJ1-1 TRBV6-2/TRBV6-3 .
CVSGRAGGPGELFF TGTGTGAGCGGACGGGCAGGGGGTCCCGGGGAGCTGTTTTTT TRBD1 TRBJ2-2 TRBV7-9 .
CASSAISGDTQYF TGTGCCAGCAGCGCTATAAGTGGAGATACGCAGTATTTT . TRBJ2-3 TRBV7-3 .
CASSLDAGEVYRGQYF TGTGCCAGCAGCTTAGATGCAGGGGAAGTGTATCGCGGGCAGTACTTC . TRBJ2-7 TRBV7-2 .
CASSIRDRGTSVEQFF TGTGCCAGTAGTATCCGGGACAGGGGGACTAGCGTTGAGCAGTTCTTC . TRBJ2-1 TRBV19 .
CASSPPGQGHEQYF TGTGCCAGCAGCCCACCGGGACAGGGACACGAGCAGTACTTC TRBD1 TRBJ2-7 TRBV7-9 .
CASSPGQGETQYF TGCGCCAGCAGCCCCGGACAGGGGGAGACCCAGTACTTC TRBD1 TRBJ2-5 TRBV5-1 .
CASSPTGGVTDTQYF TGTGCCAGCAGCCCAACCGGGGGGGTTACAGATACGCAGTATTTT TRBD2 TRBJ2-3 TRBV5-4 .
CASSLFDRGSYNEQFF TGTGCCAGCAGCTTATTTGACCGCGGGTCCTACAATGAGCAGTTCTTC . TRBJ2-1 TRBV7-2 .
CASGGQGANYGYTF TGTGCCAGCGGGGGACAGGGGGCGAACTATGGCTACACCTTC TRBD1 TRBJ1-2 TRBV2 few
CASSLRGGTGELFF TGTGCCAGCAGCTTGAGGGGGGGCACCGGGGAGCTGTTTTTT . TRBJ2-2 TRBV5-4 few
CASNPGDRGTDTQYF TGTGCCAGCAATCCCGGGGACAGGGGTACAGATACGCAGTATTTT TRBD1 TRBJ2-3 TRBV6-5 .
CASSDGLGGTDTQYF TGTGCCAGCAGTGACGGACTGGGAGGCACAGATACGCAGTATTTT . TRBJ2-3 TRBV6-4 .
CASSSQRAGSVTHGYTF TGTGCCAGCAGCTCCCAAAGAGCGGGTTCCGTAACACATGGCTACACCTTC . TRBJ1-2 TRBV21-1 .
CASSSGLAGEIDTQYF TGCGCCAGCAGCTCCGGACTAGCGGGAGAAATAGATACGCAGTATTTT TRBD2 TRBJ2-3 TRBV5-1 once
CASSLPSGTGDTQYF TGTGCCAGCAGTTTACCTAGCGGGACCGGGGATACGCAGTATTTT TRBD2 TRBJ2-3 TRBV28 once
CASSLWVGGAFF TGTGCCAGCAGTTTATGGGTGGGCGGGGCTTTCTTT . TRBJ1-1 TRBV28 .
CATSDSAGDRSTEAFF TGTGCCACCAGTGATTCGGCAGGGGACAGGAGCACTGAAGCTTTCTTT TRBD1 TRBJ1-1 TRBV24-1 .
CASSLSVRDEQFF TGTGCCAGCAGCTTAAGCGTGAGGGATGAGCAGTTCTTC . TRBJ2-1 TRBV7-2 .
CASSYLAGTYNEQFF TGTGCCAGCAGTTACCTAGCGGGGACTTACAATGAGCAGTTCTTC TRBD2 TRBJ2-1 TRBV7-2 .
CASSGADRANTEAFF TGTGCCAGCAGTGGGGCGGACAGGGCGAACACTGAAGCTTTCTTT TRBD1 TRBJ1-1 TRBV28 few
CASSSGLAVTYEQYF TGTGCCAGCTCATCCGGACTAGCGGTTACCTACGAGCAGTACTTC TRBD2 TRBJ2-7 TRBV18 once
CATRPGTLADQPQHF TGTGCCACCCGCCCAGGTACCCTTGCCGATCAGCCCCAGCATTTT . TRBJ1-5 TRBV2 .
CASSLGGRETQYF TGTGCCAGCAGCTTGGGGGGGAGGGAGACCCAGTACTTC TRBD2 TRBJ2-5 TRBV7-2 .
CASSARETQYF TGTGCCAGCAGTGCTAGGGAGACCCAGTACTTC . TRBJ2-5 TRBV28 .
CASSAHGTEETQYF TGTGCCAGCAGCGCACACGGGACAGAAGAGACCCAGTACTTC TRBD1 TRBJ2-5 TRBV7-3 .
CASSFEGADNEQFF TGCGCCAGCAGCTTTGAGGGCGCTGACAATGAGCAGTTCTTC . TRBJ2-1 TRBV5-1 .
CASSLASMGAFF TGTGCCAGCAGCTTAGCGAGCATGGGCGCTTTCTTT . TRBJ1-1 TRBV11-2 .
CASSAGTGGEQFF TGTGCCAGTAGTGCCGGGACAGGGGGTGAGCAGTTCTTC TRBD1 TRBJ2-1 TRBV19 .
CASSRGTSGNNEQFF TGTGCCAGCAGTAGAGGGACTAGCGGGAATAATGAGCAGTTCTTC TRBD2 TRBJ2-1 TRBV6-5 .
CASSDSMRAGYTF TGTGCCAGCAGTGACTCGATGAGAGCTGGCTACACCTTC . TRBJ1-2 TRBV6-4 .
CASSLRTASSGNTIYF TGTGCCAGCAGCCTCCGGACTGCCAGCTCTGGAAACACCATATATTTT . TRBJ1-3 TRBV3-1/TRBV3-2 few
CSVDRQGRETQYF TGCAGCGTTGATAGGCAGGGTCGTGAGACCCAGTACTTC . TRBJ2-5 TRBV29-1 .
CASSGFGTSMTDTQYF TGTGCCAGCAGTGGATTCGGGACTAGCATGACAGATACGCAGTATTTT TRBD2 TRBJ2-3 TRBV27 .
CASSLLDRGETQYF TGTGCCAGCAGTTTACTCGACAGGGGGGAGACCCAGTACTTC TRBD1 TRBJ2-5 TRBV28 few
CASSYSSDSTPYEQYF TGTGCCAGCAGTTATTCCTCAGACTCTACCCCCTACGAGCAGTACTTC . TRBJ2-7 TRBV6-2/TRBV6-3 .
CASNGAVRNEQFF TGTGCCAGCAACGGAGCGGTCCGAAATGAGCAGTTCTTC . TRBJ2-1 TRBV7-3 once
CASSLAGAGVQPQHF TGTGCCAGCAGCTTAGCGGGGGCAGGGGTTCAGCCCCAGCATTTT . TRBJ1-5 TRBV7-2 .
CASSTSGQASTDTQYF TGTGCCAGCAGCACTAGCGGCCAGGCTAGCACAGATACGCAGTATTTT TRBD2 TRBJ2-3 TRBV7-9 .
CASSWGQGGQPQHF TGTGCCAGCAGTTGGGGACAGGGGGGTCAGCCCCAGCATTTT TRBD1 TRBJ1-5 TRBV6-5 few
CASSLDGQADTQYF TGTGCCAGCAGCTTAGATGGCCAGGCAGATACGCAGTATTTT . TRBJ2-3 TRBV11-2 .
CASSVNGRDEKLFF TGTGCCAGCAGTGTTAACGGGAGGGACGAAAAACTGTTTTTT . TRBJ1-4 TRBV2 .
CASSSRGSPAWAYGYTF TGTGCCAGCAGCTCCAGGGGATCCCCCGCTTGGGCCTATGGCTACACCTTC . TRBJ1-2 TRBV11-2 .
CASSSGVRYTF TGTGCCAGCAGTTCGGGGGTGCGCTACACCTTC . TRBJ1-2 TRBV28 .
CASSSTGTGNTEAFF TGTGCCAGCAGCTCGACTGGGACAGGGAACACTGAAGCTTTCTTT TRBD1 TRBJ1-1 TRBV5-8 .
CASNQRAGTDTQYF TGTGCCAGCAATCAGCGAGCGGGAACAGATACGCAGTATTTT TRBD2 TRBJ2-3 TRBV28 few
CASSFSGTTYNEQFF TGTGCCAGCAGCTTTAGCGGAACAACTTACAATGAGCAGTTCTTC . TRBJ2-1 TRBV11-3 .
CASSLRGSYEQYF TGTGCCAGCAGTTTGAGGGGGTCCTACGAGCAGTACTTC . TRBJ2-7 TRBV28 .
CASSLGQIGTQYF TGTGCCAGCAGCTTAGGACAGATCGGGACCCAGTACTTC . TRBJ2-5 TRBV7-2 many